These T cell receptor beta chains were read from a single sample in a study of T-cell memory formation after mild COVID-19. In TCRdb, the 5' RACE reads were re-called with MiXCR into one record per CDR3 protein. Found here are 240,000 or so distinct CDR3 sequences, 8% to 9.5% of them singletons; the top ten hold 22%. What was sequenced was PBMCs or a T cell subset sorted from them (not recorded which). The receptors derive from a young man who had mild COVID-19 (a few samples of this study predate the infection). Cell type and time point are not known. CDR3s include the opening cysteine and the closing phenylalanine or tryptophan. D genes are given only for firm matches.

V gene	D gene	CDR3 protein
TRBV5-5	NA	CASSLVVSHSNQPQHF
TRBV29-1	NA	CSVESRGGVRGDQETQYF
TRBV9	NA	CASSVYGAPGANVLTF
TRBV11-3	TRBD2	CASSPQRGPYGDTQYF
TRBV7-8	NA	CASSLNWGMGTDTQYF
TRBV3-1	NA	CASSQMIAGGNEKLFF
TRBV7-2	TRBD2	CASSQRGGRFGEQFF
TRBV7-2	NA	CASSPPWGSTNYGYTF
TRBV7-2	TRBD1	CASRRQGGSYNEQFF
TRBV18	NA	CASSPPFGGTDTQYF
TRBV11-2	NA	CASSLLVDTQYF
TRBV6-1	TRBD2	CASASGATWQFF
TRBV4-3	NA	CASSQGPSDTQYF
TRBV7-2	TRBD1	CASSERQGYTDTQYF
TRBV7-9	TRBD1	CASSWDRSREKLFF
TRBV20-1	NA	CSARRSLQIMNTEAFF
TRBV30	TRBD2	CACRITSGGDTQYF
TRBV6-1	NA	CASSDPGANTGELFF
TRBV12-3/TRBV12-4	NA	CASSQIGQGMGSPLHF
TRBV9	TRBD1	CASSVLRGQTLYEQYF
TRBV15	NA	CATSREGFQPQHF
TRBV4-3	NA	CASSQDNSGELFF
TRBV6-2/TRBV6-3	NA	CASGQTGSMNTEAFF
TRBV2	NA	CASSEVETYNSPLHF
TRBV5-1	TRBD2	CASSSAPTSGGRNEQFF
TRBV9	TRBD2	CASSMTSGALSGTQYF
TRBV10-2	TRBD2	CASRPPAAGGTQYF
TRBV6-2/TRBV6-3	TRBD1	CASSLDRGQVNTEAFF
TRBV11-3	NA	CASSSPRDGNEQFF
TRBV6-6	NA	CASSDPRLGGSNQPQHF
TRBV29-1	NA	CSASTGRDTEAFF
TRBV12-3/TRBV12-4	TRBD2	CASSRLADTQYF
TRBV5-1	TRBD1	CASSWGQGDTEAFF
TRBV7-8	TRBD1	CASSPTGGSPSGYTF
TRBV7-7	TRBD2	CASSGGLVTGELFF
TRBV5-1	NA	CASSLGVQGDTQYF
TRBV5-1	TRBD2	CASSTGRLAGDYNEQFF
TRBV27	TRBD1	CASSLWSARGQVISDTQYF
TRBV12-3/TRBV12-4	NA	CASSEGAYNEQFF
TRBV6-2/TRBV6-3	NA	CASSPHGGGLGQPQHF
TRBV20-1	NA	CSAWTDGNTIYF